This is a list of T cell receptor beta chains from one sample in a study of T cells in Graves' hyperthyroidism and ophthalmopathy. TCRdb used MiXCR to reprocess the multiplex PCR reads, holding one entry per CDR3 protein. The data hold 600,000 or so distinct CDR3 sequences, with 15% to 20% observed a single time. The material sequenced was blood. The source of these receptors is a woman under 40 with Graves' hyperthyroidism. CDR3s include the opening cysteine and the closing phenylalanine or tryptophan. A D gene is named only where the DNA matches it firmly. Clone size is shown for a subset of rows, as once, few, many or a class of expanded clone.

TRBD2 TRBJ2-1 TRBV28 many CASSPVTGTSGRSFSLEQFF TGTGCCAGCAGTCCCGTAACCGGGACTAGCGGGAGAAGTTTCTCCCTAGAGCAGTTCTTC
. TRBJ2-5 TRBV11-3 . CASSLDHGGGETQYF TGTGCCAGCAGCTTAGATCATGGGGGAGGTGAGACCCAGTACTTC
. TRBJ2-7 TRBV7-8 many CASSRLGISYEQYF TGTGCCAGCAGCCGACTGGGCATCTCCTACGAGCAGTACTTC
. TRBJ2-1 TRBV5-6 few CASSLVRGGEQFF TGTGCCAGCAGCTTGGTTAGGGGTGGTGAGCAGTTCTTC
TRBD2 TRBJ2-3 TRBV28 . CASSFSGLATDTQYF TGTGCCAGCAGTTTCTCGGGACTAGCGACAGATACGCAGTATTTT
TRBD2 TRBJ2-2 TRBV11-2 few CASSLGIAGVVTGELFF TGTGCCAGCAGCTTAGGAATAGCGGGTGTGGTTACCGGGGAGCTGTTTTTT
TRBD2 TRBJ2-1 TRBV3-1 few CASSQSGGRGLFF TGTGCCAGCAGCCAGTCCGGCGGGAGGGGACTGTTCTTC
. TRBJ2-7 TRBV6-2/TRBV6-3 many CASSYYPQREQYF TGTGCCAGCAGTTACTATCCACAGCGGGAGCAGTACTTC
. TRBJ2-3 TRBV7-8 many CASSLGFQRAITDTQYF TGTGCCAGCAGCTTGGGTTTTCAGAGGGCAATTACAGATACGCAGTATTTT
. TRBJ2-7 TRBV6-1 many CASMPGADTYEQYF TGTGCCAGCATGCCGGGGGCCGATACCTACGAGCAGTACTTC
. TRBJ1-5 TRBV28 few CASSPPVTDYSNQPQHF TGTGCCAGCAGTCCCCCAGTCACGGATTATAGCAATCAGCCCCAGCATTTT
TRBD2 TRBJ2-1 TRBV6-2/TRBV6-3 few CASSYLREESHNEQFF TGTGCCAGCAGTTATTTGCGGGAGGAGTCCCACAATGAGCAGTTCTTC
TRBD2 TRBJ2-1 TRBV6-2/TRBV6-3 . CASRAGTSGSDEQFF TGTGCCAGCAGAGCCGGGACTAGCGGGAGTGATGAGCAGTTCTTC
. TRBJ2-7 TRBV6-2/TRBV6-3 many CASSYHVGPLPSEQYF TGTGCCAGCAGTTACCACGTGGGACCTCTTCCGAGTGAGCAGTACTTC
TRBD2 TRBJ2-7 TRBV2 many CASRGTSGTFTEQYF TGTGCCAGCAGGGGGACTAGCGGGACCTTCACCGAGCAGTACTTC
. TRBJ1-1 TRBV6-1 many CASSYELYTEAFF TGTGCCAGCAGTTACGAGTTGTACACTGAAGCTTTCTTT
. TRBJ1-2 TRBV5-1 . CASSLGPWSLKTYGYTF TGCGCCAGCAGCTTGGGGCCCTGGTCTCTGAAAACCTATGGCTACACCTTC
TRBD1 TRBJ1-1 TRBV20-1 many CSARGVRGLNTEAFF TGCAGTGCTAGAGGGGTGAGGGGGCTGAACACTGAAGCTTTCTTT
TRBD1 TRBJ2-5 TRBV7-2 many CASSRTGGETQYF TGTGCCAGCAGCCGGACAGGGGGAGAGACCCAGTACTTC
. TRBJ1-1 TRBV6-2/TRBV6-3 many CASSYLGGDEAFF TGTGCCAGCAGTTATTTGGGAGGTGATGAAGCTTTCTTT
. TRBJ1-2 TRBV19 . CASSITAQTLYGYTF TGTGCCAGTAGTATCACAGCCCAAACTCTCTATGGCTACACCTTC
TRBD2 TRBJ2-4 TRBV5-1 . CASSLAASGRDIQYF TGCGCCAGCAGCTTGGCCGCTAGCGGGAGAGACATTCAGTACTTC
TRBD2 TRBJ2-5 TRBV2 many CASSLAGRETQYF TGTGCCAGCTCACTAGCGGGACGGGAGACCCAGTACTTC
. TRBJ1-1 TRBV11-2 many CASSFRGDDGEAFF TGTGCCAGCAGCTTTAGGGGCGATGACGGTGAAGCTTTCTTT